Below are 10 T cell receptor beta chains sequenced from a single sample in a study of blood T cell repertoires in COVID-19. Repertoires were generated with immunoSEQ multiplex PCR, while TCRdb's copy carries only in-frame clones and drops some. The table lists fewer than 300,000 clones, about nine tenths of them singletons. The sequenced sample consisted of PBMCs or T cells enriched from blood (not recorded which). The receptors come from a woman between 25 and 40 years old who had recovered from COVID-19.

The V and J genes are TRBV7-6 and TRBJ2-7; a possible D gene is TRBD1 (6 bases). CDR1 is SGHVS and CDR2 is FNYEAQ in the germline V gene. The CDR3 length is 14 residues. V lost 1 base and J lost 1, with 8 bases in between. CDR3: CASSLGRGSYEQYF. The CDR3, as DNA: TGTGCCAGCAGCTTAGGCAGGGGTTCCTACGAGCAGTACTTC.

J is TRBJ2-2 and V is TRBV19; 9 bases match TRBD1. Germline V gene data show CDR1 as LNHDA and CDR2 as SQIVND (reference sequence). The V segment lost 3 bases and the J segment 2 bases; nucleotides outside the gene matches: 4. This CDR3 has 16 residues. Here the CDR3 DNA reads TGTGCCAGTAGTATTATACAGGGGGCTAACACCGGGGAGCTGTTTTTT. Protein sequence: CASSIIQGANTGELFF. The variable domain in full, with the rest retrieved from reference TRBV19 and TRBJ2-2, is DGGITQSPKYLFRKEGQNVTLSCEQNLNHDAMYWYRQDPGQGLRLIYYSQIVNDFQKGDIAEGYSVSREKKESFPLTVTSAQKNPTAFYLCASSIIQGANTGELFFGEGSRLTVL.

The V and J genes are TRBV7-6 and TRBJ2-2; 9 bases are a match to TRBD2. The CDR3 consists of 21 residues. The V segment lost 2 bases and the J segment 5 bases; nucleotides outside the gene matches: 21. Germline V gene sequence: CDR1 SGHVS, CDR2 FNYEAQ. CDR3 bases: TGTGCCAGCAGCTTATACCCTCCGGGCCCAGCGGGAGGCGCCCGTACCGGGGAGCTGTTTTTT. As protein: CASSLYPPGPAGGARTGELFF.

The gene calls are TRBV18 and TRBJ2-3; 8 positions match TRBD2. The CDR3 spans 11 residues. V shed 4 bases and J 14 bases; nucleotides not matched to a gene: 5. The germline V gene has CDR1 KGHSH and CDR2 LQKENI. The DNA for the CDR3 is TGTGCCAGCTCACTAGCGGGAAGGGGGTATTTT. Protein: CASSLAGRGYF.

CDR3 loop: CASSQEPGQGNSPLHF. The CDR3 DNA sequence: TGCGCCAGCAGCCAAGAACCGGGACAGGGGAATTCACCCCTCCACTTT. This chain joins TRBV4-3 and TRBJ1-6; 10 bases line up with TRBD1. Germline CDR1 is LGHNA and CDR2 is YSLEER. The CDR3 contains 16 residues. Losses at the gene ends were 0 bases for V and 7 bases for J; bases not matched to a gene: 3.

The DNA of the CDR3 is TGCGCCAGCAGCTTGCGATTAGCGGGATTCAACACCGGGGAGCTGTTTTTT. It is translated as CASSLRLAGFNTGELFF. The chain recombines TRBV5-1 with TRBJ2-2; 8 nucleotides agree with TRBD2. The CDR3 is 17 amino acids. Trimming took 1 base from V and 2 from J; bases not matched to a gene: 7. Germline lookup yields CDR1 SGHRS and CDR2 YFSETQ.

The chain is built from TRBV10-2 and TRBJ1-1; D is undetermined. CDR3 length: 14 amino acids. Germline V gene lookup returns CDR1 WSHSY and CDR2 SAAADI. Between the trimmed V and J ends, which lost 6 bases and 5 bases, there was a span of 16 bases. CDR3 coding DNA: TGCGCCAGCAGCACTAACGGCCAAGGAACTGAAGCTTTCTTT. Its translation: CASSTNGQGTEAFF.

The chain recombines TRBV7-6 with TRBJ2-7, with TRBD2 matching 11 bases. V was pared by 1 base and J by 5 bases, with 16 bases of the junction left unmatched. The CDR3 length is 19 residues. Germline assignment: CDR1 SGHVS and CDR2 FNYEAQ. The CDR3 protein is CASSLGLAGFSPFFNEQYF. The CDR3 bases are TGTGCCAGCAGCTTAGGACTAGCGGGATTCAGTCCTTTTTTCAACGAGCAGTACTTC.

The V and J genes are TRBV28 and TRBJ2-7, with TRBD1 matching over 8 bases. Germline CDR1 MDHEN, CDR2 SYDVKM. V lost 6 bases to trimming and J lost 6 bases; unmatched junction nucleotides: 13. The CDR3 runs 15 residues. The CDR3 loop is CASSSPWGQVREQYF. In DNA form, the CDR3 reads TGTGCCAGCAGCTCCCCTTGGGGACAGGTCCGCGAGCAGTACTTC.

This clone was found once. V and J are TRBV27 and TRBJ1-5; D ambiguous. Trimming shortened V by 4 bases and J by 7 bases, and 17 bases separated the two germline ends. In germline, CDR1 is MNHEY, CDR2 SMNVEV (reference sequence). CDR3 size: 15 residues. The CDR3 coding sequence is TGTGCCAGCAGTTCCCAACAGATGGGCGGGCAGCCCCAGCATTTT. Translated: CASSSQQMGGQPQHF.